A selection of T cell receptor beta chains follows, all from one sample in a study of T cell changes during pregnancy in multiple sclerosis. Assay used: immunoSEQ multiplex PCR; TCRdb lists only in-frame clones, some missing. The profile shows about 40,000 clones, 92% of them singletons. Sample: CD8+ T cells from peripheral blood mononuclear cells, taken in the first trimester of pregnancy. The source of these receptors is a female donor with multiple sclerosis, enrolled in a pregnancy study. CDR3s include the opening cysteine and the closing phenylalanine or tryptophan. D genes are given only for firm matches. Only some rows state a clone size, as once, few, many or a class for expanded clones.

v_gene,abundance,j_gene,d_gene,CDR3aa,CDR3nt
TRBV6-6,-,TRBJ1-1,TRBD1,CASTQQGAEAFF,TGTGCCAGCACTCAGCAGGGGGCGGAAGCTTTCTTT
TRBV9,-,TRBJ1-5,TRBD1,CASSSTDREWGQPQHF,TGTGCCAGCAGCTCCACGGACAGGGAATGGGGTCAGCCCCAGCATTTT
TRBV27,-,TRBJ2-7,TRBD1,CASSPGTGTAYEQYF,TGTGCCAGCAGCCCCGGGACAGGGACTGCCTACGAGCAGTACTTC
TRBV5-6,-,TRBJ1-5,-,CASSNGLQGPQHF,TGTGCCAGCTCAAACGGACTCCAAGGGCCCCAGCATTTT
TRBV5-6,-,TRBJ1-4,TRBD1,CASSYGQGEKLFF,TGTGCCAGCAGCTATGGACAGGGTGAAAAACTGTTTTTT
TRBV19,-,TRBJ2-7,TRBD1,CASTPGQGGTYEQYF,TGTGCCAGTACTCCGGGACAGGGTGGGACCTACGAGCAGTACTTC
TRBV27,-,TRBJ2-2,TRBD2,CASSHHIAGTYTGELFF,TGTGCCAGCAGCCACCACATAGCGGGGACCTACACCGGGGAGCTGTTTTTT
TRBV9,-,TRBJ1-1,TRBD1,CASSQWTGGPEAFF,TGTGCCAGCAGCCAATGGACAGGGGGACCTGAAGCTTTCTTT
TRBV29-1,once,TRBJ2-3,TRBD1,CSVEGPPGTGRFADTQYF,TGCAGCGTTGAAGGGCCCCCCGGGACAGGAAGGTTCGCAGATACGCAGTATTTT
TRBV6-5,-,TRBJ2-5,-,CASSYRSSFETQYF,TGTGCCAGCAGTTACAGGAGTAGCTTCGAGACCCAGTACTTC
TRBV13,few,TRBJ2-7,-,CASSSYGAGGVTSYEQYF,TGTGCCAGCAGCTCCTATGGGGCAGGCGGGGTCACCTCCTACGAGCAGTACTTC
TRBV19,-,TRBJ2-1,TRBD2,CASSPRLAGTHNEQFF,TGTGCCAGTAGTCCTCGACTAGCGGGGACACACAATGAGCAGTTCTTC
TRBV25-1,-,TRBJ2-7,TRBD2,CASSEYFGGDYEQYF,TGTGCCAGCAGTGAATATTTCGGGGGGGACTACGAGCAGTACTTC
TRBV19,-,TRBJ2-1,TRBD1,CASSIIQGGFDNEQFF,TGTGCCAGTAGTATAATACAGGGGGGTTTCGACAATGAGCAGTTCTTC
TRBV7-7,-,TRBJ2-1,TRBD2,CASSPTSGAYNEQFF,TGTGCTAGCAGCCCGACTAGCGGGGCCTACAATGAGCAGTTCTTC
TRBV21-1,-,TRBJ1-6,-,CASAPGVVYSPLHF,TGTGCCAGCGCCCCAGGGGTAGTTTATTCACCCCTCCACTTT
TRBV9,-,TRBJ2-7,TRBD1,CASSVYGTGHEQYF,TGTGCCAGCAGCGTATATGGGACAGGGCACGAGCAGTACTTC
TRBV7-3,-,TRBJ1-1,TRBD1,CASSLGGTGGSTEAFF,TGTGCCAGCAGCTTGGGGGGGACAGGAGGGAGCACTGAAGCTTTCTTT
TRBV6-1,-,TRBJ2-3,-,CASTKQGESTDTQYF,TGTGCCAGCACAAAACAAGGGGAAAGCACAGATACGCAGTATTTT
TRBV27,-,TRBJ1-2,-,CASSLSGAFYGYTF,TGTGCCAGCAGTTTATCGGGGGCATTCTATGGCTACACCTTC
TRBV7-7,-,TRBJ2-1,TRBD2,CASSLVAGAYNEQFF,TGTGCTAGCAGCTTAGTAGCGGGGGCCTACAATGAGCAGTTCTTC
TRBV10-3,-,TRBJ1-1,-,CAISMTDQNTEAFF,TGTGCCATCAGTATGACAGACCAGAACACTGAAGCTTTCTTT
TRBV19,-,TRBJ2-7,TRBD2,CASSPLAGGYEQYF,TGTGCCAGTAGCCCGCTAGCGGGGGGCTACGAGCAGTACTTC
TRBV11-1,-,TRBJ2-1,TRBD2,CASRSSGDIEQFF,TGTGCCAGCCGGAGTAGCGGGGATATTGAGCAGTTCTTC
TRBV14,-,TRBJ1-2,-,CASSPTGPLGYTF,TGTGCCAGCAGCCCCACAGGCCCCCTGGGCTACACCTTC
TRBV7-2,-,TRBJ2-1,TRBD1,CASSLATGGSHEQFF,TGTGCCAGCAGCTTAGCTACAGGGGGGTCCCATGAGCAGTTCTTC
TRBV19,-,TRBJ2-7,-,CASSMVIQHYEQYF,TGTGCCAGTAGTATGGTAATACAGCACTACGAGCAGTACTTC
TRBV6-6,-,TRBJ2-5,-,CASSTGTLKETQYF,TGTGCCAGCAGCACCGGGACATTGAAAGAGACCCAGTACTTC
TRBV11-2,-,TRBJ1-6,-,CASSLDRSTDNSPLHF,TGTGCCAGCAGCTTAGATAGAAGCACCGATAATTCACCCCTCCACTTT
TRBV2,-,TRBJ1-2,-,CASSDMANNQAYYGYTF,TGTGCCAGCAGTGATATGGCCAACAACCAAGCGTACTATGGCTACACCTTC
TRBV6-4,many,TRBJ1-6,-,CASSPIPLHF,TGTGCCAGCAGCCCAATTCCCCTCCACTTT
TRBV6-5,-,TRBJ1-2,-,CASSSAGRGYTF,TGTGCCAGCAGTTCCGCCGGTCGAGGCTACACCTTC
TRBV9,-,TRBJ1-2,-,CASSAISGATTYGYTF,TGTGCCAGCAGCGCCATAAGTGGGGCCACAACCTATGGCTACACCTTC
TRBV30,few,TRBJ2-7,TRBD1,CAWTGGDEQYF,TGTGCCTGGACAGGGGGCGACGAGCAGTACTTC
TRBV7-3,-,TRBJ2-1,TRBD2,CASSYAGVYNEQFF,TGTGCCAGCAGCTATGCGGGGGTATACAATGAGCAGTTCTTC
TRBV29-1,-,TRBJ2-2,TRBD1,CSVAPQGAGELFF,TGCAGCGTGGCCCCCCAGGGGGCCGGGGAGCTGTTTTTT
TRBV6-4,once,TRBJ1-5,TRBD1,CASSDPPVDRPLPWRQPQHF,TGTGCCAGCAGTGACCCCCCGGTGGACAGGCCCCTCCCATGGCGTCAGCCCCAGCATTTT
TRBV5-5,-,TRBJ1-5,TRBD1,CASSLLGTGGTSNQPQHF,TGTGCCAGCAGCTTGTTAGGGACAGGGGGTACAAGCAATCAGCCCCAGCATTTT
TRBV4-2,-,TRBJ2-7,-,CASSQDAAGHYEQYF,TGTGCCAGCAGCCAAGATGCAGCGGGACACTACGAGCAGTACTTC
TRBV9,-,TRBJ2-3,-,CASSVEVGDFTDTQYF,TGTGCCAGCAGCGTAGAGGTTGGAGACTTCACAGATACGCAGTATTTT